This TCR beta chain comes out of a study of early T cells in non-severe SARS-CoV-2 infection. The wider study: With bulk RNA from unsorted whole blood as input, sequencing yielded unpaired chains. Findings and limits, study-wide: Anti-spike CD8 specificities were favored by VDJdb matching, whose results missed private and CD4 specificities.

Each single cDNA molecule received a unique molecular identifier. TCRdb re-called the 5' RACE reads with MiXCR, one entry per CDR3 protein. Among tens of thousands of distinct CDR3 sequences, around an eighth were seen once, and the ten largest hold 1.2% to 1.5%. As concerns this clonotype: Its specificity is unknown.

The germline V gene has CDR1 MNHNS and CDR2 SASEGT. This CDR3 contains 15 residues. Trimming took 6 bases from V and 5 from J, leaving 17 bases between them. The gene calls are TRBV6-1 and TRBJ2-4; TRBD1 might be the D (6 bases). This clonotype originated in an adult who was a healthcare worker with PCR-confirmed SARS-CoV-2 infection or an uninfected control (not recorded which). Sequencing used whole blood, obtained at baseline. The CDR3 nucleotides read TGTGCCAGCAGAGAAAATTGGGACACGCAAAACATTCAGTACTTC. It translates to CASRENWDTQNIQYF.